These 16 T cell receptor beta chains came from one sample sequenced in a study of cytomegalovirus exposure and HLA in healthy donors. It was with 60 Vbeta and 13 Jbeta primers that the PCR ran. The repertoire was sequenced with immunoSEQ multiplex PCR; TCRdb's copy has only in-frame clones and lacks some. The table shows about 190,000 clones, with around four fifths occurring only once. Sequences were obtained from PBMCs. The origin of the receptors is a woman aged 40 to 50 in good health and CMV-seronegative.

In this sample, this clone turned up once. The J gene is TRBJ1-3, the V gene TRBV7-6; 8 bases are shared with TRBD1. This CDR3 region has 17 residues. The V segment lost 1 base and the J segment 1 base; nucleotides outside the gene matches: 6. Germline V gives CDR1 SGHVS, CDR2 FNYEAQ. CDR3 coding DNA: TGTGCCAGCAGCTTAGGAGGGGGACAGGAGTCTGGAAACACCATATATTTT. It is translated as CASSLGGGQESGNTIYF.

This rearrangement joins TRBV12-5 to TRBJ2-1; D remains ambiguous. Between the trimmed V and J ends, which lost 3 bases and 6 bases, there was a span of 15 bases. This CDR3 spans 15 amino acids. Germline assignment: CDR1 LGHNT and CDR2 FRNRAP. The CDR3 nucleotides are TGTGCTAGTGGTTTCCTACCCACCGCCTCCAATGAGCAGTTCTTC. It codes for CASGFLPTASNEQFF.

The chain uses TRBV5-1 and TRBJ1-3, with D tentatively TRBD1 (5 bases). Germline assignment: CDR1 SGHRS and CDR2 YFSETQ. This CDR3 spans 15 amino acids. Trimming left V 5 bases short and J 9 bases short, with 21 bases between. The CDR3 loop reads CASRPTATGQGTIYF. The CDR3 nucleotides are TGCGCCAGCAGACCGACAGCTACCGGTCAAGGCACCATATATTTT.

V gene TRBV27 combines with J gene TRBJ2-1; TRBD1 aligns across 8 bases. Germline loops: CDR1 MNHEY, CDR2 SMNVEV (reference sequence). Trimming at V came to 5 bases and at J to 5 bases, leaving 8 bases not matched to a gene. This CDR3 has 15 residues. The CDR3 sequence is CASSPGTGLNNEQFF. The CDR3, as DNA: TGTGCCAGCAGTCCCGGGACAGGACTAAACAATGAGCAGTTCTTC.

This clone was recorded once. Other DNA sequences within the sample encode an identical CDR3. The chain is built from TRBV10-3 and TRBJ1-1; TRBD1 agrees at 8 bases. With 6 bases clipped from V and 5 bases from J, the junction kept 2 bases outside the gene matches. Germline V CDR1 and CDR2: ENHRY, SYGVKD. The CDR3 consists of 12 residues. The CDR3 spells CAISTGGTEAFF. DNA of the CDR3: TGTGCCATCAGCACAGGGGGGACTGAAGCTTTCTTT.

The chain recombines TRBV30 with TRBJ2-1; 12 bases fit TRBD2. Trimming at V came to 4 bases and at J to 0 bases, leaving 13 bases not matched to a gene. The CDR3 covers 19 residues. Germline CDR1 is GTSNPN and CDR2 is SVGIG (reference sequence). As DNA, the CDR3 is TGTGCCTGGACCCGACTAGCGGGAGACCTCCTTAGCTCCTACAATGAGCAGTTCTTC. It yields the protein CAWTRLAGDLLSSYNEQFF.

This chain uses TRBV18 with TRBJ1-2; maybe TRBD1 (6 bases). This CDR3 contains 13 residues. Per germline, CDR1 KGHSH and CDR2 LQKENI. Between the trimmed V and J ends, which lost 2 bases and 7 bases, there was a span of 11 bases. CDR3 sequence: CASSPGGASGYTF. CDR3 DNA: TGTGCCAGCTCACCAGGGGGGGCTAGTGGCTACACCTTC.

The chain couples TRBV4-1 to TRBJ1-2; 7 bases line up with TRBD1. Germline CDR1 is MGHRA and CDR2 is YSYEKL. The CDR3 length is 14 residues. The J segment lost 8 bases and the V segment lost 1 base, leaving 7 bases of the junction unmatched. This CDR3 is CASSQADRAGGYTF. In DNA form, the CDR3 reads TGCGCCAGCAGCCAAGCAGACAGGGCGGGGGGCTACACCTTC.

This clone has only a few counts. For the CDR3, the DNA is TGTGCCAGCAGCCAAGTAGGGGGCGAGGTGCACGAGCAGTACTTC. Amino acid sequence: CASSQVGGEVHEQYF. The chain couples TRBV14 to TRBJ2-7, with 7 bases fitting TRBD1. This CDR3 contains 15 residues. With V trimmed by 1 base and J by 5 bases, 8 bases remained unmatched. CDR1 is SGHDN, CDR2 FVKESK, per germline. Combining the CDR3 with reference TRBV14 and TRBJ2-7 gives the whole variable domain EAGVTQFPSHSVIEKGQTVTLRCDPISGHDNLYWYRRVMGKEIKFLLHFVKESKQDESGMPNNRFLAERTGGTYSTLKVQPAELEDSGVYFCASSQVGGEVHEQYFGPGTRLTVT.

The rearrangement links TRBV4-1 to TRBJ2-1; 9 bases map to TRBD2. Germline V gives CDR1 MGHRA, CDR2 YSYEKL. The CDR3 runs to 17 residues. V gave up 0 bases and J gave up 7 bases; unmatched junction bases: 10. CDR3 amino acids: CASSQERRGAGGNEQFF. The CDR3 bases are TGCGCCAGCAGCCAAGAACGACGGGGGGCGGGGGGGAATGAGCAGTTCTTC.

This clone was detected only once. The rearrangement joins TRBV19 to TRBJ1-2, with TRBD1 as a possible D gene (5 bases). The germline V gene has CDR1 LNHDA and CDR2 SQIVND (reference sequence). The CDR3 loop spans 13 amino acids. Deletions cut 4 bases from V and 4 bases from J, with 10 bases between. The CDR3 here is CASSRGWGYGYTF. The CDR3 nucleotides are TGTGCCAGTAGTAGGGGCTGGGGCTATGGCTACACCTTC.

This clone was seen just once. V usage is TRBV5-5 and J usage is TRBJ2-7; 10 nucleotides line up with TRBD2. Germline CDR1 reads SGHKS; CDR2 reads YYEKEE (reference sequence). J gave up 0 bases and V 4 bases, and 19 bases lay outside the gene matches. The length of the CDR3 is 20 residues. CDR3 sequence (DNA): TGTGCCAGCAGCCCCGGTACTCTAGCGGGAGTAGGGGGGGCCTCCTACGAGCAGTACGTC. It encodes CASSPGTLAGVGGASYEQYV.

The DNA for the CDR3 is TGTGCCAGTAGTATTACGGGCAGGGTCTACGAGCAGTACTTC. It specifies CASSITGRVYEQYF. The rearrangement uses TRBV19 and TRBJ2-7, with D possibly being TRBD1 (5 bases). Germline V lookup: CDR1 LNHDA, CDR2 SQIVND (reference sequence). The CDR3 has 14 residues. V gave up 3 bases and J gave up 3 bases, with 12 bases separating them.

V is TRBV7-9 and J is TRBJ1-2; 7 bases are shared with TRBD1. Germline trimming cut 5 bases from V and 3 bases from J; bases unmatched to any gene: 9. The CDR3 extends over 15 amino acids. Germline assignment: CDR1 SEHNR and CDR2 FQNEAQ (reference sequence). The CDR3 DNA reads TGTGCCAGCAGCCAGCGACAGGGTACTTACTATGGCTACACCTTC. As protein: CASSQRQGTYYGYTF.

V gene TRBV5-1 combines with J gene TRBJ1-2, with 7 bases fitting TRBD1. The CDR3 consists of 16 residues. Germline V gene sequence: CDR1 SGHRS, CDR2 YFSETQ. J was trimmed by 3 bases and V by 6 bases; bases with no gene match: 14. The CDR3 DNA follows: TGCGCCAGCACCCAGACGGGAGGGGGCGACTACTATGGCTACACCTTC. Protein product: CASTQTGGGDYYGYTF.

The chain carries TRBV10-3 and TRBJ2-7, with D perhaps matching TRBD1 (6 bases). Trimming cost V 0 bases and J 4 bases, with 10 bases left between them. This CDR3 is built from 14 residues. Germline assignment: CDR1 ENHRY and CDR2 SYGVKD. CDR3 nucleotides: TGTGCCATCAGTGAGTCGGGACAAACTTACGAGCAGTACGTC. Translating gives CAISESGQTYEQYV.